Presented here are 5 T cell receptor beta chains from one specimen sequenced in a study of blood T cell repertoires in COVID-19 (dated by TCRdb to the early 2020s). The library was produced with the immunoSEQ multiplex PCR assay. In TCRdb, the immuneACCESS table is reduced to in-frame sequences with V and J assigned. These tables do not hold every clone; where another copy was compared, an unresolved V gene accounts for under half, and the others remain unexplained. Here the sample has approximately 270,000 clones; around 81% occur a single time. The ten largest clones add up to approximately 14% of the sample. Sequencing was performed on peripheral blood. The receptor set was obtained from a person aged 70 to 80 with COVID-19, enrolled during active disease.

The chain links TRBV19 to TRBJ1-1; D gene ambiguous. Germline V lookup: CDR1 LNHDA, CDR2 SQIVND (reference sequence). Trimming shortened V by 3 bases and J by 0 bases, and 5 bases separated the two germline ends. The CDR3 runs 13 residues. The CDR3 DNA reads as TGTGCCAGTAGTATGTCTGTGAACACTGAAGCTTTCTTT. This codes for CASSMSVNTEAFF.

This chain connects TRBV6-6 to TRBJ1-5; TRBD1 agrees at 12 bases. Germline V CDR1 and CDR2: MNHNY, SVGAGI (reference sequence). V lost 6 bases, J lost 6 bases, and 3 bases stayed unmatched. The CDR3 extends over 14 amino acids. Here the CDR3 DNA reads TGTGCCAGCAGAGGGACAGGGGGCGTTCAGCCCCAGCATTTT. This codes for CASRGTGGVQPQHF.

The chain uses TRBV27 and TRBJ2-1, with D hard to call. The germline CDR1 and CDR2 sequences are MNHEY and SMNVEV (reference sequence). There are 13 residues in the CDR3. The germline V and J ends were trimmed by 3 bases and 10 bases, with 13 bases remaining between them. CDR3 loop: CASSLTPSSEQFF. The CDR3 DNA reads as TGTGCCAGCAGTTTGACTCCCTCCAGCGAGCAGTTCTTC.

In its sample, this clone was seen once. The J gene is TRBJ1-5, the V gene TRBV27, with D tentatively TRBD1 (6 bases). The CDR3 consists of 15 residues. Germline V lookup: CDR1 MNHEY, CDR2 SMNVEV (reference sequence). Trimming took off 3 bases at V and 0 bases at J, with 9 bases between the two ends. In nucleotides, the CDR3 is TGTGCCAGCAGTTTCACAGGGCTTAGCAATCAGCCCCAGCATTTT. As protein: CASSFTGLSNQPQHF.

V usage is TRBV5-8 and J usage is TRBJ1-4; no firm D call. This CDR3 is built from 16 residues. CDR1 and CDR2 from the germline V gene are SGHTS and YDEGEE. Trimming shortened V by 0 bases and J by 5 bases, and 14 bases separated the two germline ends. CDR3 amino acids: CASSLGRMAQNEKLFF. The CDR3 DNA sequence: TGTGCCAGCAGCTTGGGGAGGATGGCGCAGAATGAAAAACTGTTTTTT.